The present T cell receptor (beta chain) was sequenced within a study of OX40 agonist ivuxolimab in advanced cancers. Overall study findings and caveats: Relative to CD4+, CD8+ T cells held more expanded clones on average. CD4+ and CD8+ T cells in blood underwent clonal expansion by week 6 at 0.1 to 3.0 mg/kg. The investigators did not determine what antigen specificity the expanded peripheral T cells had.

CDR3 size: 15 residues. Unmatched junction bases numbered 8, after V lost 6 bases and J lost 3 bases. Looked up from germline, CDR1 is MNHNY and CDR2 is SVGAGI (reference sequence). Libraries were prepared by immunoSEQ multiplex PCR; TCRdb keeps only in-frame clonotypes and omits some of them. The table includes about 48,000 clones, 80% to 95% detected once. Concerning this clone: Its antigen is not known.

The starting material was CD4+ or CD8+ T cells sorted from blood, obtained in a trial of the OX40 agonist ivuxolimab. The clonotype comes from an adult with an advanced solid tumor such as melanoma, head and neck, liver or kidney cancer. The chain employs TRBV6-6 and TRBJ2-1; 7 nucleotides agree with TRBD2. CDR3 DNA sequence: TGTGCCAGCAGCTTCTCTAGCGGAGACTACAATGAGCAGTTCTTC. It specifies CASSFSSGDYNEQFF.